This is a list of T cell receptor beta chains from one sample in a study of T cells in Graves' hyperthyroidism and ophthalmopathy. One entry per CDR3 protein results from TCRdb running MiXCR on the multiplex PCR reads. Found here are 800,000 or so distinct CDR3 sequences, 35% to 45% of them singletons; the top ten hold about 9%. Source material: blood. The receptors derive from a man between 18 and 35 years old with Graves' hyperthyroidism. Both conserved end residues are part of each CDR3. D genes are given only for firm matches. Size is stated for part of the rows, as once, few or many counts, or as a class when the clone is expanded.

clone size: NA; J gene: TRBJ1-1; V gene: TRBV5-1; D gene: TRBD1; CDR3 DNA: TGCGCCAGCAGCGTTCAGGGGGCGGACACTGAAGCTTTCTTT; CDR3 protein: CASSVQGADTEAFF
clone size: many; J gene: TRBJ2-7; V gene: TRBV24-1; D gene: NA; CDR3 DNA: TGTGCCACCAGTAGAAGGCTGTACGAGCAGTACTTC; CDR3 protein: CATSRRLYEQYF
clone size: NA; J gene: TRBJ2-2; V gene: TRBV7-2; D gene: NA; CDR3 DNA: TGTGCCAGCAGCTTAGTTGGGGTGGACACCGGGGAGCTGTTTTTT; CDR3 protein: CASSLVGVDTGELFF
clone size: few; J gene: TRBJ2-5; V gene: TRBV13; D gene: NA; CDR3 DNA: TGTGCCAGCAGCGCCCGAACCTTCGGAGAGACCCAGTACTTC; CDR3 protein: CASSARTFGETQYF
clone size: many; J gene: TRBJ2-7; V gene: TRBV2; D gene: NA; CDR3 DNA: TGTGCCAGCAGTGCCCAGCGGGGACAGGCCACCTTCCTCTCCTACGAGCAGTACTTC; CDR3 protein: CASSAQRGQATFLSYEQYF
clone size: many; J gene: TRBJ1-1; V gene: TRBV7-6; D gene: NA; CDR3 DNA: TGTGCCAGCAGCTTAGCCGGCAGGGGGAACACTGAAGCTTTCTTT; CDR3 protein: CASSLAGRGNTEAFF
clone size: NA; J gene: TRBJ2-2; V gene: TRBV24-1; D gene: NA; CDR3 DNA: TGTGCCACCAGTGATTTGCCCCCAGGGGACACCGGGGAGCTGTTTTTT; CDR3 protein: CATSDLPPGDTGELFF
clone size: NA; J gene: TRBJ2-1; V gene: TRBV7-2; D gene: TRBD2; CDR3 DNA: TGTGCCAGCAGCTTAGGGGGGACTAGCAGTGAGCAGTTCTTC; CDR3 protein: CASSLGGTSSEQFF
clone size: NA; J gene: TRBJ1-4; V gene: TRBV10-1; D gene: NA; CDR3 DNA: TGCGCCAGCAGTTCTGACAGGAATAGTGAAAAACTGTTTTTT; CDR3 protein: CASSSDRNSEKLFF
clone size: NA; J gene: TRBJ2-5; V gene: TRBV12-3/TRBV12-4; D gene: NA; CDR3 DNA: TGTGCCAGCAGCGAGTCAAATAAGGTGGCAGCTCAAGAGACCCAGTACTTC; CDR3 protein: CASSESNKVAAQETQYF
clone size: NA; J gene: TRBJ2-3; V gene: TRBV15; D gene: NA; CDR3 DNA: TGTGCCACCAGACGGACCCGGGATTCAGATACGCAGTATTTT; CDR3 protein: CATRRTRDSDTQYF
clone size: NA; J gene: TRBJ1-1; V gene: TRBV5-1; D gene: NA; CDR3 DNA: TGCGCCAGCAGCTTGACCGGGACACAGAACACTGAAGCTTTCTTT; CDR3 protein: CASSLTGTQNTEAFF
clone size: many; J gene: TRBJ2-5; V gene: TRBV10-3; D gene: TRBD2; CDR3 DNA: TGTGCCATCAGTGAGGGACTAGCGGGGGCTCAAGAGACCCAGTACTTC; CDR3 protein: CAISEGLAGAQETQYF
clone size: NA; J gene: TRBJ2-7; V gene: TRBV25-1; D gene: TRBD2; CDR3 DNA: TGTGCCAGCACACTAGCGGGAGGGTACGAGCAGTACTTC; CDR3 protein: CASTLAGGYEQYF
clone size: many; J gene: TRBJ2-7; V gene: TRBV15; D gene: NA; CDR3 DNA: TGTGCCACTACGTTGTTAAGAGGGCCCTCCTACGAGCAGTACTTC; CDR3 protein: CATTLLRGPSYEQYF
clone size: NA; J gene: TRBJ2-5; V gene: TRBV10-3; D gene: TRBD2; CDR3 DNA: TGTGCCATCAGCAGCGGGGGGGAGACCCAGTACTTC; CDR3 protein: CAISSGGETQYF
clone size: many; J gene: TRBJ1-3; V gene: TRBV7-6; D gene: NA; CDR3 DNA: TGTGCCAGCAGCTTAGACAGAATCTCTGGAAACACCATATATTTT; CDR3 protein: CASSLDRISGNTIYF
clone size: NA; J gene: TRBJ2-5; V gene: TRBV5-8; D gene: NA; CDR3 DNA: TGTGCCAGCAGCTTGGGGGGTTCGGTGACCCAGTACTTC; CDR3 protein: CASSLGGSVTQYF
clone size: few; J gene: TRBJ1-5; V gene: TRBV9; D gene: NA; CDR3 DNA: TGTGCCAGCAGCGCGGGCCAAACCAATCAGCCCCAGCATTTT; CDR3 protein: CASSAGQTNQPQHF
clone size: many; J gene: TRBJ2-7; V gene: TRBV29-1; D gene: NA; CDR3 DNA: TGCAGCGTTGCCGTCCTAGCCTCTTGGGAGCAGTACTTC; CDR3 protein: CSVAVLASWEQYF
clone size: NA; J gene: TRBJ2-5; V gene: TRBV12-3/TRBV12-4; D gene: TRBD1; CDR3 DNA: TGTGCCAGCAGCACGGACAGGGCCCAGACCCAGTACTTC; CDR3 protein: CASSTDRAQTQYF
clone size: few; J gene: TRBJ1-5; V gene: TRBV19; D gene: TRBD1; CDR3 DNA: TGTGCCAGTAGTATCTCTCCCGCGGGACAGGGACGTCAGCCCCAGCATTTT; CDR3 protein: CASSISPAGQGRQPQHF
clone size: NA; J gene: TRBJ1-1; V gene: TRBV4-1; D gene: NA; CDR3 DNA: TGCGCCAGCAGCCAAGAAGACATAACTTACACTGAAGCTTTCTTT; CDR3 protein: CASSQEDITYTEAFF
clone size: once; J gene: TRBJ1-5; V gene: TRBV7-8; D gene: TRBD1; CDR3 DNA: TGTGCCAGCAGCGAGCGGACAGGGGGCAAGCCCCAGCATTTT; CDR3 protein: CASSERTGGKPQHF
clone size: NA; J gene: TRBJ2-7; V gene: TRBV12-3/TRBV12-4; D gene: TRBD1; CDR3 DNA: TGTGCCAGCAGACAGGGGGCACCCGGGGAGCAGTACTTC; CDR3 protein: CASRQGAPGEQYF
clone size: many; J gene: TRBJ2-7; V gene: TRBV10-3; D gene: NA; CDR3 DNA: TGTGCCATTTTGGTAGCGGCATCCTACGAGCAGTACTTC; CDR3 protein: CAILVAASYEQYF
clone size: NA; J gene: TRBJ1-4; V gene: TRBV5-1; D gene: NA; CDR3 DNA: TGTGCCAGCAGCTTGTTAGGAAAATCAACTAATGAAAAACTGTTTTTT; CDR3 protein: CASSLLGKSTNEKLFF
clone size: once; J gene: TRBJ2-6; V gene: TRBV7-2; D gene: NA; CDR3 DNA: TGTGCCAGCAGCTCTAGAATGGAAGGGGCCAACGTCCTGACTTTC; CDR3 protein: CASSSRMEGANVLTF
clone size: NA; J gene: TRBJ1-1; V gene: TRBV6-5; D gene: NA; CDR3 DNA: TGTGCCAGCAGTTCCCCTAACAAAGACACTGAAGCTTTCTTT; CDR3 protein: CASSSPNKDTEAFF
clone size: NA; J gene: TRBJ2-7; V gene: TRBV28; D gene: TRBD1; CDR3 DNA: TGTGCCGCCCTCTCCGGGACAGCCCCCTACGAGCAGTACTTC; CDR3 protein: CAALSGTAPYEQYF
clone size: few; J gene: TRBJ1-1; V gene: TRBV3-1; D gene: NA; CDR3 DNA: TGTGCCAGCAGCCAGGACAGCTTCGGAGCTTTCTTT; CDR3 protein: CASSQDSFGAFF
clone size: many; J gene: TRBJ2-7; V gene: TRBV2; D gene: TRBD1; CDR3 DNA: TGTGCCAGCAGTGAGGGGACAGGGAACCACGAGCAGTACTTC; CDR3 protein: CASSEGTGNHEQYF
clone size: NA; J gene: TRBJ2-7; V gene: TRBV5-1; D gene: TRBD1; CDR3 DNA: TGCGCCAGCAAAGCAGGGGGTGGCAGCAACGAGCAGTACTTC; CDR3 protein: CASKAGGGSNEQYF
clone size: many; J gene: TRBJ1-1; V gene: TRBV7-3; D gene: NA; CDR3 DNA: TGTGCCAGCAGCCTTCGAAGCACTGAAGCTTTCTTT; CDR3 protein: CASSLRSTEAFF
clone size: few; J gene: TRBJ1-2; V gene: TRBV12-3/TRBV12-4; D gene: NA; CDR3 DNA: TGTGCCAGCAGTTACCGAGTTGGCTACACCTTC; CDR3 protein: CASSYRVGYTF
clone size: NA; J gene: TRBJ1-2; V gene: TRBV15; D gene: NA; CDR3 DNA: TGTGCCACCAGCAGAGATCGGGGGGTCCACTATGGCTACACCTTC; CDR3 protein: CATSRDRGVHYGYTF
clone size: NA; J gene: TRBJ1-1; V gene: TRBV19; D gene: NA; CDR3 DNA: TGTGCCAGTAGAGGGGAAATTGGGAACACTGAAGCTTTCTTT; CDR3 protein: CASRGEIGNTEAFF
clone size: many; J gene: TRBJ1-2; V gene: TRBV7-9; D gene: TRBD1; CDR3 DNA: TGTGCCAGCAGCCCTCGGGACAGCAACTATGGCTACACCTTC; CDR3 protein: CASSPRDSNYGYTF
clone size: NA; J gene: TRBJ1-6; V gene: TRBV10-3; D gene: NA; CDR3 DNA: TGTGCCGGCAGCCCCGGGACCACTAATTCACCCCTCCACTTT; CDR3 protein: CAGSPGTTNSPLHF
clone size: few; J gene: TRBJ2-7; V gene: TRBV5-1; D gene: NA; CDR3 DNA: TGCGCCAGCAGCCCCGGACAGCGTTCTACCTACGAGCAGTACTTC; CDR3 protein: CASSPGQRSTYEQYF
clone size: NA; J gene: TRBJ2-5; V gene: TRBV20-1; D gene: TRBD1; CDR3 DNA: TGCAGTGCTAGAGGATTACAGGGGTCACAAGAGACCCAGTACTTC; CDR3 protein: CSARGLQGSQETQYF